This TCR beta chain was sequenced in a study of OX40 agonist ivuxolimab in advanced cancers. Background on the study: Hepatocellular carcinoma, melanoma, renal cell or head and neck cancer occurred in dose-escalation patients.

CDR1 is GTSNPN, CDR2 SVGIG, per germline (reference sequence). The CDR3 loop spans 12 amino acids. Losses at the gene ends were 8 bases for V and 2 bases for J; bases not matched to a gene: 4. This clone is medium-sized. Profiling relied on immunoSEQ multiplex PCR, and the TCRdb table lists in-frame clones only, not all of them. The sample holds around 50,000 clones; under 85% are singletons and the top ten take 3% to 3.5%. Sequencing was performed on CD4+ or CD8+ T cells sorted from blood, taken in a trial of the OX40 agonist ivuxolimab. This TCR derives from an adult with an advanced solid tumor such as melanoma, head and neck, liver or kidney cancer. The V gene is TRBV30, the J gene TRBJ1-2, with 8 bases identical to TRBD1. The CDR3 DNA sequence: TGTGCCCGCCGACAGGGGAACTATGGCTACACCTTC. Residues: CARRQGNYGYTF. The whole variable domain, remainder taken from reference TRBV30 and TRBJ1-2, is SQTIHQWPATLVQPVGSPLSLECTVEGTSNPNLYWYRQAAGRGLQLLFYSVGIGQISSEVPQNLSASRPQDRQFILSSKKLLLSDSGFYLCARRQGNYGYTFGSGTRLTVV.